These T cell receptor beta chains were read from a single sample in a study of beta chain features in type 1 diabetes. The data were produced by immunoSEQ multiplex PCR, yet TCRdb's version contains in-frame clones alone and is incomplete. Of approximately 90,000 clones in the sample, roughly 31% were seen once. The sequenced sample was stem cell memory CD4+ T cells from blood. The receptors derive from a woman between 18 and 30 years old in good health. Both conserved end residues are part of each CDR3. The D gene is left open where the match is weak. Size values are once, few and many counts, or a class for expanded clones, and some rows have none.

>.|TRBJ1-1|.|TRBV27
TGTGCCAGCAGTTCCCCCTTCGTCGGGAGCACTGAAGCTTTCTTT
CASSSPFVGSTEAFF
>TRBD2|TRBJ2-1|.|TRBV9
TGTGCCAGCTCTAGCGGGTACAATGAGCAGTTCTTC
CASSSGYNEQFF
>.|TRBJ1-6|few|TRBV4-2
TGTGCCAGCAGCCAACAGGGATTGAATAATTCACCCCTCCACTTT
CASSQQGLNNSPLHF
>TRBD2|TRBJ2-1|few|TRBV18
TGTGCCAGCTCACCAACTAGCGGGGGGGCCTACTACAAAGACAATGAGCAGTTCTTC
CASSPTSGGAYYKDNEQFF
>.|TRBJ2-2|once|TRBV28
TGTGCCAGCAGTTTATCGGTTGGGGGAGGGGGCACCGGGGAGCTGTTTTTT
CASSLSVGGGGTGELFF
>TRBD2|TRBJ2-3|few|TRBV29-1
TGCAGCGTTGAAGACGGGACTATACCAGATACGCAGTATTTT
CSVEDGTIPDTQYF
>TRBD1|TRBJ1-1|.|TRBV9
TGTGCCAGCAGCGCCCGGGACAGGGGGTACACTGAAGCTTTCTTT
CASSARDRGYTEAFF
>TRBD2|TRBJ2-7|.|TRBV9
TGTGCCAGCAGCGTTCTAGCGGGGAGCTCCTACGAGCAGTACTTC
CASSVLAGSSYEQYF
>.|TRBJ2-7|few|TRBV5-1
TGCGCCAGCAGCTTGGCTGTCGGAGGGGACGAGCAGTACTTC
CASSLAVGGDEQYF
>.|TRBJ2-5|.|TRBV2
TGTGCCAGCACCCGTCAGGGGGAGACCCAGTACTTC
CASTRQGETQYF
>.|TRBJ1-4|.|TRBV4-2
TGTGCCAGCAGCCAAGATTCCGGCCGGGGGAGGAATGAAAAACTGTTTTTT
CASSQDSGRGRNEKLFF
>.|TRBJ2-7|.|TRBV6-5
TGTGCCAGCAGTTACCAGGGGGGCAGCTCCTACGAGCAGTACTTC
CASSYQGGSSYEQYF
>TRBD2|TRBJ2-7|few|TRBV7-9
TGTGCCAGCAGCTCAACGACTAGCGGGAGGGACGAGCAGTACTTC
CASSSTTSGRDEQYF
>TRBD2|TRBJ2-1|.|TRBV5-1
TGCGCCAGCAGCCAAAAAAAAGGACTAGCGGGAGTGTTTAATGAGCAGTTCTTC
CASSQKKGLAGVFNEQFF
>.|TRBJ2-7|few|TRBV12-5
TGTGCTAGTGGTTTTCAGGCCTACGAGCAGTACTTC
CASGFQAYEQYF
>TRBD1|TRBJ2-5|.|TRBV5-6
TGTGCCAGCAGCTGGGGACAGGGCCGGGAGACCCAGTACTTC
CASSWGQGRETQYF